These T cell receptor beta chains were read from a single sample in a study of cytomegalovirus exposure and HLA in healthy donors. Assay used: immunoSEQ multiplex PCR; TCRdb lists only in-frame clones, some missing. This listing includes under 200,000 clones. The material sequenced was PBMCs. Receptor source: a man aged 30-40 years in good health and CMV-seronegative. Both conserved end residues are part of each CDR3. A D gene is named only where the DNA matches it firmly.

d_call j_call v_call cdr3_aa cdr3_nt
- TRBJ2-3 TRBV6-6 CASSYPGDTQYF TGTGCCAGCAGTTACCCCGGAGATACGCAGTATTTT
- TRBJ1-1 TRBV11-3 CVSSRAGEGDTEAFF TGTGTCAGCAGCCGGGCCGGGGAGGGGGACACTGAAGCTTTCTTT
- TRBJ2-3 TRBV28 CASRPQGTTDTQYF TGTGCCAGCAGACCCCAGGGTACAACAGATACGCAGTATTTT
- TRBJ1-2 TRBV18 CASSPSRGQRSGGYTF TGTGCCAGCTCACCGAGCCGAGGACAGCGCTCGGGTGGCTACACCTTC
TRBD1 TRBJ2-2 TRBV19 CAKRAGTATGELFF TGTGCCAAACGGGCCGGGACAGCCACCGGGGAGCTGTTTTTT
TRBD1 TRBJ1-4 TRBV10-3 CAIGQDRDNEKLFF TGTGCCATCGGGCAGGACAGGGATAATGAAAAACTGTTTTTT
- TRBJ1-2 TRBV5-1 CASSLGGVFNYGYTF TGCGCCAGCAGCTTGGGAGGCGTCTTCAACTATGGCTACACCTTC
TRBD2 TRBJ2-1 TRBV29-1 CSVNIPPGLAGNYDEQFF TGCAGCGTTAATATCCCTCCGGGACTAGCGGGAAACTACGATGAGCAGTTCTTC
- TRBJ1-2 TRBV5-1 CASSFTGLANYGYTF TGCGCCAGCAGCTTTACAGGGTTAGCTAACTATGGCTACACCTTC
- TRBJ2-1 TRBV6-5 CASSYSRRDGGEQFF TGTGCCAGCAGTTACTCGAGGCGTGACGGGGGAGAGCAGTTCTTC
- TRBJ1-2 TRBV25-1 CASSDPGRGDDGYTF TGTGCCAGCAGTGATCCGGGCAGGGGTGACGATGGCTACACCTTC
- TRBJ2-7 TRBV10-3 CAISESTGAYEQYF TGTGCCATCAGTGAGTCGACCGGGGCCTACGAGCAGTACTTC
TRBD1 TRBJ1-5 TRBV28 CATSQGDSYQPQHF TGTGCCACCTCCCAGGGGGATTCCTATCAGCCCCAGCATTTT
TRBD2 TRBJ2-7 TRBV5-4 CASSLDGSGSYEQYF TGTGCCAGCAGCTTGGATGGTAGCGGGAGCTACGAGCAGTACTTC
TRBD1 TRBJ1-1 TRBV5-5 CASSSIGQGNTEAFF TGTGCCAGCAGCTCGATCGGACAGGGAAACACTGAAGCTTTCTTT
TRBD1 TRBJ2-7 TRBV5-6 CASSLPGQGHEQYF TGTGCCAGCAGTCTCCCGGGACAGGGACACGAGCAGTACTTC
- TRBJ2-3 TRBV5-1 CASSLGSGSTDTQYF TGCGCCAGCAGCTTGGGTAGCGGTAGCACAGATACGCAGTATTTT
- TRBJ1-5 TRBV10-2 CASGRNGDQPQHF TGCGCCAGCGGGAGAAACGGTGATCAGCCCCAGCATTTT
TRBD1 TRBJ1-2 TRBV27 CASSFDRDKAYGYTF TGTGCCAGCAGTTTCGACAGGGATAAGGCCTATGGCTACACCTTC
- TRBJ1-6 TRBV4-2 CASSQVGGAVSPLHF TGTGCCAGCAGCCAAGTAGGGGGGGCGGTTTCACCCCTCCACTTT
- TRBJ2-5 TRBV4-3 CASSQSTDGRETQYF TGCGCCAGCAGCCAAAGTACAGACGGTAGAGAGACCCAGTACTTC
TRBD1 TRBJ1-1 TRBV10-2 CASSPGQGADTEAFF TGCGCCAGCAGTCCGGGACAGGGGGCAGACACTGAAGCTTTCTTT
TRBD2 TRBJ2-7 TRBV11-2 CASSLVSGKLAVYEQYF TGTGCCAGCAGCTTAGTTAGCGGGAAACTAGCGGTCTACGAGCAGTACTTC
- TRBJ2-4 TRBV5-8 CASSFARNIQYF TGTGCCAGCAGCTTTGCTAGAAACATTCAGTACTTC
TRBD1 TRBJ2-7 TRBV6-5 CASSRLRTGSYEQYF TGTGCCAGCAGTCGGTTGAGGACAGGTTCCTACGAGCAGTACTTC
TRBD1 TRBJ2-2 TRBV5-4 CASSLGVDRPSGELFF TGTGCCAGCAGCTTGGGGGTGGACAGGCCGTCCGGGGAGCTGTTTTTT
- TRBJ1-5 TRBV2 CASSPTNSNQPQHF TGTGCCAGCAGCCCGACAAACAGCAATCAGCCCCAGCATTTT
- TRBJ1-2 TRBV6-6 CASSYSQGFYGYTF TGTGCCAGCAGTTACTCGCAGGGATTCTATGGCTACACCTTC
- TRBJ2-2 TRBV4-3 CASSRGQNLNTGELFF TGCGCCAGCAGCCGCGGACAGAACCTGAACACCGGGGAGCTGTTTTTT
- TRBJ2-7 TRBV28 CASSSVRDEQYF TGTGCCAGCAGTTCCGTCAGGGACGAGCAGTACTTC
TRBD1 TRBJ2-2 TRBV5-1 CASSSFRTGISTNTGELFF TGCGCCAGCAGCAGTTTTAGGACAGGGATTTCTACGAACACCGGGGAGCTGTTTTTT
TRBD1 TRBJ2-3 TRBV6-4 CASSPSGQGVDTQYF TGTGCCAGCAGTCCGTCGGGACAGGGGGTAGATACGCAGTATTTT
TRBD1 TRBJ2-3 TRBV5-1 CASGQGLGTDTQYF TGCGCCAGCGGACAGGGGCTAGGTACAGATACGCAGTATTTT
- TRBJ2-7 TRBV11-2 CASSLDSAIYEQYF TGTGCCAGCAGCTTAGATTCCGCGATATACGAGCAGTACTTC
- TRBJ1-1 TRBV29-1 CSVVPRGTEAFF TGCAGCGTTGTTCCCAGGGGCACTGAAGCTTTCTTT
- TRBJ2-7 TRBV19 CASSMAGTYEQYF TGTGCCAGTAGTATGGCGGGAACCTACGAGCAGTACTTC
- TRBJ2-7 TRBV2 CASGSKGYEQYF TGTGCCAGCGGGTCGAAGGGGTACGAGCAGTACTTC
- TRBJ2-7 TRBV5-1 CASSFGQPSSYEQYF TGCGCCAGCAGCTTCGGACAGCCAAGCTCCTACGAGCAGTACTTC
- TRBJ2-7 TRBV27 CASSPSPPSEQYF TGTGCCAGCAGTCCTTCCCCCCCTAGCGAGCAGTACTTC
TRBD2 TRBJ2-3 TRBV6-5 CASSYSASGKDTQYF TGTGCCAGCAGTTACAGTGCTAGCGGGAAGGATACGCAGTATTTT
TRBD1 TRBJ2-7 TRBV19 CASSVTGVEEQYF TGTGCCAGTAGTGTGACAGGGGTAGAAGAGCAGTACTTC
TRBD1 TRBJ2-4 TRBV19 CASTTTLGTVLNIQYF TGTGCCAGTACCACCACCCTGGGGACAGTGCTGAACATTCAGTACTTC
TRBD2 TRBJ2-1 TRBV4-3 CASSLIVGGGYNEQFF TGCGCCAGCAGCCTTATCGTCGGCGGGGGTTACAATGAGCAGTTCTTC
TRBD1 TRBJ2-2 TRBV7-3 CASSSLGTANTGELFF TGTGCCAGCAGCTCCCTAGGGACAGCTAACACCGGGGAGCTGTTTTTT
- TRBJ1-3 TRBV14 CASSGMAGRMLQNTIYF TGTGCCAGCAGCGGTATGGCGGGACGAATGCTTCAAAACACCATATATTTT
- TRBJ2-1 TRBV5-1 CASSLLTSGGEQFF TGCGCCAGCAGCTTGTTGACTAGTGGGGGTGAGCAGTTCTTC
TRBD2 TRBJ2-1 TRBV7-9 CASSIGTSGYNEQFF TGTGCCAGCAGCATCGGGACTAGCGGGTACAATGAGCAGTTCTTC
- TRBJ2-1 TRBV18 CASSPPSGLFSSYNEQFF TGTGCCAGCTCACCCCCCTCCGGACTGTTCAGCTCCTACAATGAGCAGTTCTTC
- TRBJ1-2 TRBV5-1 CASSYGGGSGYTF TGCGCCAGCAGCTACGGGGGCGGGAGCGGCTACACCTTC
- TRBJ2-1 TRBV2 CASSVTSSYNEQFF TGTGCCAGCAGTGTCACTAGCTCCTACAATGAGCAGTTCTTC
- TRBJ1-2 TRBV29-1 CSVEGRDNNNYGYTF TGCAGCGTTGAGGGACGGGACAATAATAACTATGGCTACACCTTC